This is a list of T cell receptor beta chains from one sample in a study of naive and memory T cell subsets. TCRdb reanalysed the UMI-ligation and nested PCR reads using MiXCR and keeps one entry per CDR3 protein. The profile covers approximately 80,000 distinct CDR3 sequences, with around 9% appearing a single time and 0.95% to 1.5% taken by the ten largest. The specimen sequenced was naive CD8+ T cells from blood. These receptors originate from a human donor in good health. The CDR3 runs from the conserved cysteine through the conserved F or W. The D gene is left open where the match is weak. Some rows mark clone size as missing; the rest say once, few, many or name a class of expanded clone.

len: 16
j_gene: TRBJ1-5
v_gene: TRBV28
abundance: many
d_gene: .
CDR3nt: TGTGCCAGCAGTTTACCCTCCGGTTACGTTTATCAGCCCCAGCATTTT
CDR3aa: CASSLPSGYVYQPQHF

len: 17
j_gene: TRBJ2-2
v_gene: TRBV6-2/TRBV6-3
abundance: .
d_gene: TRBD2
CDR3nt: TGTGCCAGCAGTTACCCCACCGCGGGAGGGAGGTCCGGGGAGCTGTTTTTT
CDR3aa: CASSYPTAGGRSGELFF

len: 12
j_gene: TRBJ2-2
v_gene: TRBV6-2/TRBV6-3
abundance: few
d_gene: .
CDR3nt: TGTGCCAGCCATGATGGCACCGGGGAGCTGTTTTTT
CDR3aa: CASHDGTGELFF

len: 15
j_gene: TRBJ2-5
v_gene: TRBV20-1
abundance: many
d_gene: TRBD2
CDR3nt: TGCAGTGGGGAGAACGGGAGGGCCGAGGGGGAGACCCAGTACTTC
CDR3aa: CSGENGRAEGETQYF

len: 13
j_gene: TRBJ2-2
v_gene: TRBV6-5
abundance: .
d_gene: .
CDR3nt: TGTGCCAGCAGTTCGAGGGTCACCGGGGAGCTGTTTTTT
CDR3aa: CASSSRVTGELFF

len: 15
j_gene: TRBJ1-5
v_gene: TRBV11-2
abundance: many
d_gene: .
CDR3nt: TGTGCCAGCAGCTTGAATCCGGGTCGTAATCAGCCCCAGCATTTT
CDR3aa: CASSLNPGRNQPQHF

len: 15
j_gene: TRBJ2-3
v_gene: TRBV5-4
abundance: few
d_gene: TRBD1
CDR3nt: TGTGCCAGCAGCCAGGGGGCGCTGGGCACAGATACGCAGTATTTT
CDR3aa: CASSQGALGTDTQYF

len: 16
j_gene: TRBJ2-7
v_gene: TRBV20-1
abundance: many
d_gene: TRBD2
CDR3nt: TGCAGTGCTCCCCCCCTTACTAGCGAGTCATCCTACGAGCAGTACTTC
CDR3aa: CSAPPLTSESSYEQYF

len: 18
j_gene: TRBJ2-1
v_gene: TRBV20-1
abundance: few
d_gene: .
CDR3nt: TGCAGTGCTAGAGATTTCCTAGCGAGCGGATACTCCTACAATGAGCAGTTCTTC
CDR3aa: CSARDFLASGYSYNEQFF

len: 21
j_gene: TRBJ2-5
v_gene: TRBV28
abundance: .
d_gene: TRBD1
CDR3nt: TGTGCCAGCAGTTCCCCTCGGACACCCCCCCCGACAGGGGGCCGCCAAGAGACCCAGTACTTC
CDR3aa: CASSSPRTPPPTGGRQETQYF

len: 12
j_gene: TRBJ2-3
v_gene: TRBV6-5
abundance: few
d_gene: .
CDR3nt: TGTGCCAGCAGTTACGACTTCTATACGCAGTATTTT
CDR3aa: CASSYDFYTQYF

len: 16
j_gene: TRBJ2-7
v_gene: TRBV4-1
abundance: many
d_gene: TRBD1
CDR3nt: TGCGCCAGCAGCCAAGATTTAGGGGACAGGGGCTACGAGCAGTACTTC
CDR3aa: CASSQDLGDRGYEQYF

len: 12
j_gene: TRBJ2-3
v_gene: TRBV27
abundance: many
d_gene: .
CDR3nt: TGTGCCAGCACTATAGTCGCAGATACGCAGTATTTT
CDR3aa: CASTIVADTQYF

len: 15
j_gene: TRBJ2-1
v_gene: TRBV7-6
abundance: many
d_gene: TRBD1
CDR3nt: TGTGCCAGCAGCCAGACAGGGGCCTTAGTCGATGAGCAGTTCTTC
CDR3aa: CASSQTGALVDEQFF

len: 15
j_gene: TRBJ2-7
v_gene: TRBV2
abundance: many
d_gene: TRBD1
CDR3nt: TGTGCCAGCACCTTAACAGGGGGTCATTCCTACGAGCAGTACTTC
CDR3aa: CASTLTGGHSYEQYF

len: 14
j_gene: TRBJ2-3
v_gene: TRBV27
abundance: many
d_gene: .
CDR3nt: TGTGCCAGCCTTAGCGGAACTAGCACAGATACGCAGTATTTT
CDR3aa: CASLSGTSTDTQYF

len: 14
j_gene: TRBJ2-1
v_gene: TRBV5-1
abundance: .
d_gene: .
CDR3nt: TGCGCCAGCAGCTTAGATATTTCGTCCAATGAGCAGTTCTTC
CDR3aa: CASSLDISSNEQFF

len: 14
j_gene: TRBJ2-7
v_gene: TRBV11-1
abundance: few
d_gene: .
CDR3nt: TGTGCCAGCAGCTTAGCTCACGGATCCTACGAGCAGTACTTC
CDR3aa: CASSLAHGSYEQYF

len: 13
j_gene: TRBJ2-7
v_gene: TRBV20-1
abundance: many
d_gene: .
CDR3nt: TGCAGCCCTAGGGACTTGAGCTCCTACGAGCAGTACTTC
CDR3aa: CSPRDLSSYEQYF

len: 12
j_gene: TRBJ2-5
v_gene: TRBV6-2/TRBV6-3
abundance: many
d_gene: .
CDR3nt: TGTGCCAGCAGTTACGCTCAAGAGACCCAGTACTTC
CDR3aa: CASSYAQETQYF

len: 14
j_gene: TRBJ2-7
v_gene: TRBV12-3/TRBV12-4
abundance: .
d_gene: .
CDR3nt: TGTGCCAGCACCCTTATCGGACAGTCCTACGAGCAGTACTTC
CDR3aa: CASTLIGQSYEQYF

len: 14
j_gene: TRBJ2-7
v_gene: TRBV4-1
abundance: many
d_gene: .
CDR3nt: TGCGCCAGCAGCCAAAGTAGCGGAACCTACGAGCAGTACTTC
CDR3aa: CASSQSSGTYEQYF

len: 15
j_gene: TRBJ2-1
v_gene: TRBV9
abundance: few
d_gene: .
CDR3nt: TGTGCCAGCAGCGTTGGGGGCTTAACGTACAATGAGCAGTTCTTC
CDR3aa: CASSVGGLTYNEQFF

len: 16
j_gene: TRBJ2-1
v_gene: TRBV5-4
abundance: few
d_gene: .
CDR3nt: TGTGCCAGCAGCTTCATTCGGGCACCACTTTACAATGAGCAGTTCTTC
CDR3aa: CASSFIRAPLYNEQFF

len: 15
j_gene: TRBJ2-3
v_gene: TRBV7-2
abundance: .
d_gene: TRBD2
CDR3nt: TGTGCCAGCAGCCTAGCGGGATACCGCACAGATACGCAGTATTTT
CDR3aa: CASSLAGYRTDTQYF

len: 8
j_gene: TRBJ2-1
v_gene: TRBV29-1
abundance: many
d_gene: .
CDR3nt: TGCAGCGTCGCGGAGCAGTTCTTC
CDR3aa: CSVAEQFF

len: 16
j_gene: TRBJ2-1
v_gene: TRBV14
abundance: .
d_gene: TRBD1
CDR3nt: TGTGCCAGCAGCCAAGAAGGGACAGACTTTTACAATGAGCAGTTCTTC
CDR3aa: CASSQEGTDFYNEQFF

len: 12
j_gene: TRBJ2-7
v_gene: TRBV2
abundance: .
d_gene: .
CDR3nt: TGTGCCAGCAGGGACAGCCCCTACGAGCAGTACTTC
CDR3aa: CASRDSPYEQYF

len: 17
j_gene: TRBJ2-1
v_gene: TRBV7-9
abundance: .
d_gene: .
CDR3nt: TGTGCCAGCAGCCCTCCGAGCGGGTTCGAAGCCTACAATGAGCAGTTCTTC
CDR3aa: CASSPPSGFEAYNEQFF